This is a list of T cell receptor beta chains from one sample in a study of T-cell memory formation after mild COVID-19. MiXCR was run by TCRdb on the 5' RACE reads, yielding one entry per CDR3 protein. Of around 500,000 distinct CDR3 sequences in the sample, approximately 18% are singletons; the top ten hold 10% to 15%. The material sequenced was PBMCs or a T cell subset sorted from them (not recorded which). The receptors shown here come from an adult woman who had mild COVID-19 (a few samples of this study predate the infection). Cell type and time point are not known. CDR3s include the opening cysteine and the closing phenylalanine or tryptophan. Fields, in order: J gene, V gene, CDR3 length, clone size, D gene, CDR3 DNA, CDR3 protein. A D gene is named only where the DNA matches it firmly. Some rows mark clone size as missing; the rest say once, few, many or name a class of expanded clone.

J gene: TRBJ2-5
V gene: TRBV7-6
CDR3 length: 14
clone size: NA
D gene: TRBD2
CDR3 DNA: TGTGCCAGCAGCCAGGGACTATCTAGGGAGACCCAGTACTTC
CDR3 protein: CASSQGLSRETQYF

J gene: TRBJ1-2
V gene: TRBV12-3/TRBV12-4
CDR3 length: 14
clone size: NA
D gene: NA
CDR3 DNA: TGTGCCAGCAGTTTCGCGGGGGCGCCCCATGGCTACACCTTC
CDR3 protein: CASSFAGAPHGYTF

J gene: TRBJ1-2
V gene: TRBV20-1
CDR3 length: 12
clone size: few
D gene: TRBD1
CDR3 DNA: TGCAGTGCCCTGGACAGGGACTATGGCTACACCTTC
CDR3 protein: CSALDRDYGYTF

J gene: TRBJ1-4
V gene: TRBV12-3/TRBV12-4
CDR3 length: 15
clone size: NA
D gene: NA
CDR3 DNA: TGTGCCAGCACTACGGGAGGGGGGTTTTTTGAAAAACTGTTTTTT
CDR3 protein: CASTTGGGFFEKLFF

J gene: TRBJ1-6
V gene: TRBV5-5
CDR3 length: 14
clone size: NA
D gene: TRBD1
CDR3 DNA: TGTGCCAGCAGCCCAGGACAGGGTCGTTCACCCCTCCACTTT
CDR3 protein: CASSPGQGRSPLHF

J gene: TRBJ1-1
V gene: TRBV5-1
CDR3 length: 18
clone size: many
D gene: TRBD1
CDR3 DNA: TGCGCCAGCAGCTTTTCCGGGACAGGGACCTCTATGAACACTGAAGCTTTCTTT
CDR3 protein: CASSFSGTGTSMNTEAFF

J gene: TRBJ1-4
V gene: TRBV18
CDR3 length: 13
clone size: few
D gene: NA
CDR3 DNA: TGTGCCAGCTCACGTTCAGGAAATGAAAAACTGTTTTTT
CDR3 protein: CASSRSGNEKLFF

J gene: TRBJ1-3
V gene: TRBV15
CDR3 length: 17
clone size: NA
D gene: NA
CDR3 DNA: TGTGCCACCAGCAGAGAGGGCCCCTCAAGCTCTGGAAACACCATATATTTT
CDR3 protein: CATSREGPSSSGNTIYF

J gene: TRBJ2-1
V gene: TRBV6-5
CDR3 length: 15
clone size: NA
D gene: NA
CDR3 DNA: TGTGCCAGCAGGGGTCGACAGGACTCCTACAATGAGCAGTTCTTC
CDR3 protein: CASRGRQDSYNEQFF

J gene: TRBJ2-5
V gene: TRBV20-1
CDR3 length: 15
clone size: NA
D gene: NA
CDR3 DNA: TGCAGTGCTAGAGAGGCGAGGACCACAAAAGAGACCCAGTACTTC
CDR3 protein: CSAREARTTKETQYF

J gene: TRBJ2-4
V gene: TRBV19
CDR3 length: 18
clone size: many
D gene: TRBD2
CDR3 DNA: TGTGCCAGTAGTATAGATAATCTAGCGGGGGGCGGTGAAAACATTCAGTACTTC
CDR3 protein: CASSIDNLAGGGENIQYF

J gene: TRBJ2-7
V gene: TRBV12-3/TRBV12-4
CDR3 length: 13
clone size: few
D gene: NA
CDR3 DNA: TGTGCCAGTAGGGCTAGAAACTCCTACGAGCAGTACTTC
CDR3 protein: CASRARNSYEQYF

J gene: TRBJ2-7
V gene: TRBV7-2
CDR3 length: 15
clone size: many
D gene: TRBD1
CDR3 DNA: TGTGCCAGCAGCTTAGTACACACAGGGGGCTACGAGCAGTACTTC
CDR3 protein: CASSLVHTGGYEQYF

J gene: TRBJ2-7
V gene: TRBV7-8
CDR3 length: 12
clone size: few
D gene: TRBD1
CDR3 DNA: TGTGCCAGCAGCAGAGGGACAGACGAGCAGTACTTC
CDR3 protein: CASSRGTDEQYF

J gene: TRBJ1-1
V gene: TRBV12-3/TRBV12-4
CDR3 length: 13
clone size: few
D gene: TRBD1
CDR3 DNA: TGTGCCAGCAGAGACAGGGAAAGCACTGAAGCTTTCTTT
CDR3 protein: CASRDRESTEAFF

J gene: TRBJ1-2
V gene: TRBV9
CDR3 length: 13
clone size: NA
D gene: NA
CDR3 DNA: TGTGCCAGCAGCGCCCAGGTTAACTATGGCTACACCTTC
CDR3 protein: CASSAQVNYGYTF

J gene: TRBJ2-3
V gene: TRBV6-5
CDR3 length: 21
clone size: NA
D gene: TRBD2
CDR3 DNA: TGTGCCAGCAGTTACTCGAGACTAGCGGGGGTACCCAATACCCGCACAGATACGCAGTATTTT
CDR3 protein: CASSYSRLAGVPNTRTDTQYF

J gene: TRBJ2-7
V gene: TRBV12-3/TRBV12-4
CDR3 length: 14
clone size: few
D gene: NA
CDR3 DNA: TGTGCCAGCAGTCCGTACAGGGACGGTTACGAGCAGTACTTC
CDR3 protein: CASSPYRDGYEQYF

J gene: TRBJ1-1
V gene: TRBV27
CDR3 length: 14
clone size: NA
D gene: TRBD1
CDR3 DNA: TGTGCCAGCAGTTTTCAGGGGGCGAGAGCTGAAGCTTTCTTT
CDR3 protein: CASSFQGARAEAFF

J gene: TRBJ2-7
V gene: TRBV11-2
CDR3 length: 14
clone size: many
D gene: NA
CDR3 DNA: TGTGCCAGCAGCTTACGTGCCCCTTCCTACGAGCAGTACTTC
CDR3 protein: CASSLRAPSYEQYF

J gene: TRBJ2-1
V gene: TRBV9
CDR3 length: 15
clone size: few
D gene: NA
CDR3 DNA: TGTGCCAGCAGCAGAGCACTAGAACCCTACAATGAGCAGTTCTTC
CDR3 protein: CASSRALEPYNEQFF

J gene: TRBJ2-5
V gene: TRBV5-1
CDR3 length: 16
clone size: few
D gene: NA
CDR3 DNA: TGCGCCAGCAGCTTGGTCCGGGGGGCTAAATTAGAGACCCAGTACTTC
CDR3 protein: CASSLVRGAKLETQYF

J gene: TRBJ2-3
V gene: TRBV7-2
CDR3 length: 15
clone size: many
D gene: NA
CDR3 DNA: TGTGCCAGCAGCCCCCTTGAAAGGAGGTGGGATACGCAGTATTTT
CDR3 protein: CASSPLERRWDTQYF

J gene: TRBJ1-6
V gene: TRBV7-9
CDR3 length: 16
clone size: few
D gene: TRBD1
CDR3 DNA: TGTGCCAGCAGCTCCCTTTGGACAGGGTCGGAGTCACCCCTCCACTTT
CDR3 protein: CASSSLWTGSESPLHF

J gene: TRBJ2-7
V gene: TRBV20-1
CDR3 length: 13
clone size: NA
D gene: TRBD1
CDR3 DNA: TGCAGTGCTACCGGGACAGGGTTTTACGAGCAGTACTTC
CDR3 protein: CSATGTGFYEQYF

J gene: TRBJ2-1
V gene: TRBV29-1
CDR3 length: 12
clone size: NA
D gene: NA
CDR3 DNA: TGCAGCGTTCAGTCGTGGCAGACTGAGCAGTTCTTC
CDR3 protein: CSVQSWQTEQFF

J gene: TRBJ2-7
V gene: TRBV30
CDR3 length: 11
clone size: few
D gene: NA
CDR3 DNA: TGTGCCTGGGGGGTACACTACGAGCAGTACTTC
CDR3 protein: CAWGVHYEQYF

J gene: TRBJ2-1
V gene: TRBV20-1
CDR3 length: 12
clone size: NA
D gene: NA
CDR3 DNA: TGCAGTGCTAGGTCCCCGGGCAATGAGCAGTTCTTC
CDR3 protein: CSARSPGNEQFF

J gene: TRBJ2-3
V gene: TRBV13
CDR3 length: 14
clone size: NA
D gene: TRBD1
CDR3 DNA: TGTGCCAGCAGCGAGGACAGGGAGTCGGATACGCAGTATTTT
CDR3 protein: CASSEDRESDTQYF

J gene: TRBJ2-7
V gene: TRBV5-4
CDR3 length: 15
clone size: NA
D gene: NA
CDR3 DNA: TGTGCCAGCAGCTCTCCGGGACCAAAATCGCAAAAGCAGTACTTC
CDR3 protein: CASSSPGPKSQKQYF

J gene: TRBJ1-2
V gene: TRBV29-1
CDR3 length: 13
clone size: few
D gene: TRBD1
CDR3 DNA: TGCAGCGTTGAGGGGGGACAGGGTGATGGCTACACCTTC
CDR3 protein: CSVEGGQGDGYTF

J gene: TRBJ2-2
V gene: TRBV4-1
CDR3 length: 15
clone size: NA
D gene: NA
CDR3 DNA: TGCGCCAGCAGCCAAGATACCCAGGGAACCGGGGAGCTGTTTTTT
CDR3 protein: CASSQDTQGTGELFF

J gene: TRBJ2-3
V gene: TRBV7-8
CDR3 length: 17
clone size: few
D gene: TRBD2
CDR3 DNA: TGTGCCAGCAGCTTAGAGGCTAGCGGGTACCGCACAGATACGCAGTATTTT
CDR3 protein: CASSLEASGYRTDTQYF